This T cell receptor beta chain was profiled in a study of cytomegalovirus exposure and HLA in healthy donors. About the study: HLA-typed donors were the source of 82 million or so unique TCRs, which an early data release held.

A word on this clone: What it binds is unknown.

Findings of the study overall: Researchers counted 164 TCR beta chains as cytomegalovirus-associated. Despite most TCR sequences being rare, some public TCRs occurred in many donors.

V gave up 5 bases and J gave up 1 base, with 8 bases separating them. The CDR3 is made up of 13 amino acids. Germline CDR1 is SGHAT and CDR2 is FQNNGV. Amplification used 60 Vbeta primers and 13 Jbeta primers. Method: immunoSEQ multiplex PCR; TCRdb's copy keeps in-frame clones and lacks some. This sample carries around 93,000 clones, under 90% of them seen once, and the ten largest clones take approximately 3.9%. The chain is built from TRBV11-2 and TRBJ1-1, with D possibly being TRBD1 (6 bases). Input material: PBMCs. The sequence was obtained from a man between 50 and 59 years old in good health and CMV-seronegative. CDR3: CASSQQGNTEAFF. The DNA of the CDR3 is TGTGCCAGCAGCCAACAGGGGAACACTGAAGCTTTCTTT.